This T cell receptor (beta chain) was profiled in a study of cytotoxic CD8 clonotypes in ibrutinib-treated CLL. Study background: Enrolment comprised around twelve relapsed/refractory and roughly 15 treatment-naive patients; about 18 were IGHV unmutated. Study results and caveats: Public clonotypes occurred uncommonly; on treatment, they contracted or remained stable. An increase in clonality occurred at ibrutinib response, followed by a return toward baseline at progression.

About this clone itself: The antigen remains undetermined.

The J segment lost 6 bases and the V segment lost 5 bases, leaving 7 bases of the junction unmatched. CDR3 length: 16 residues. Germline V gene lookup returns CDR1 SGHTA and CDR2 FQGNSA. TCRdb's copy holds only in-frame clones and misses some; the assay was immunoSEQ multiplex PCR. The data show approximately 70,000 clones, with around 84% seen just once and roughly 7.1% held by the top ten. About 2.2 micrograms of genomic DNA, which was extracted from cryopreserved PBMCs, served as the material used for the TCR beta libraries. The clonotype was recovered from a human donor with chronic lymphocytic leukemia. Material: PBMCs, obtained at disease progression, from a patient treated with ibrutinib. J is TRBJ2-2 and V is TRBV7-2; 12 bases fit TRBD2. In DNA form, the CDR3 reads TGTGCCAGCAGCCTCTCTAGCGGGAGGGCCCCCGGGGAGCTGTTTTTT. Its protein product is CASSLSSGRAPGELFF.